What follows are 15 T cell receptor beta chains derived from one specimen sequenced in a study of tumor-infiltrating lymphocytes in localized non-small cell lung cancer (dated by TCRdb to about 2021). Library preparation employed the immunoSEQ multiplex PCR assay. Entries here come from immuneACCESS through TCRdb and include only in-frame sequences with V and J called. Some clones fail to appear in such tables; in the studies checked, an unresolved V gene covers under half of the shortfall, and the cause of the remainder is unknown. This sample gives about 14,000 clones in total; about four fifths of them show up just once. The ten biggest clones cover about 2.5% of the sample. The specimen sequenced was lung tumor tissue. Receptor source: a human donor with non-small cell lung cancer.

The J gene is TRBJ2-7, the V gene TRBV7-9; TRBD2 might be the D (6 bases). V lost 2 bases to trimming and J lost 5 bases, with 10 bases between them. Germline loops: CDR1 SEHNR, CDR2 FQNEAQ (reference sequence). The CDR3 covers 13 residues. Written as DNA, the CDR3 is TGTGCCAGCAGCTTATGGGGCGGGAACGAGCAGTACTTC. Its translation: CASSLWGGNEQYF.

The V call is TRBV5-6, the J call TRBJ2-3; 16 bases fit TRBD2. V trimming: 4 bases; J trimming: 0 bases; junction bases outside the gene matches: 5. This CDR3 is built from 18 residues. CDR1 SGHDT and CDR2 YYEEEE come from the germline V gene. The CDR3 loop reads CASSGTSGRGYSTDTQYF. Written as DNA, the CDR3 is TGTGCCAGCAGCGGGACTAGCGGGAGGGGGTATAGCACAGATACGCAGTATTTT.

The V call is TRBV5-6, the J call TRBJ2-1; TRBD1 matches at 9 bases. V gave up 4 bases and J gave up 8 bases; unmatched junction bases: 7. Germline V gives CDR1 SGHDT, CDR2 YYEEEE. The CDR3 consists of 14 residues. The CDR3 loop reads CASSETGGIHEQFF. The CDR3 bases are TGTGCCAGCAGCGAGACAGGGGGTATCCATGAGCAGTTCTTC. Variable domain in full (rest from reference TRBV5-6 and TRBJ2-1): DAGVTQSPTHLIKTRGQQVTLRCSPKSGHDTVSWYQQALGQGPQFIFQYYEEEERQRGNFPDRFSGHQFPNYSSELNVNALLLGDSALYLCASSETGGIHEQFFGPGTRLTVL.

The chain joins TRBV9 to TRBJ2-2; D is ambiguous. From germline, CDR1 is SGDLS and CDR2 YYNGEE. Trimming stripped 0 bases from V and 2 bases from J, with 8 bases between. The CDR3 has 15 amino acids. The CDR3 loop is CASSVVSSNTGELFF. Here the CDR3 DNA reads TGTGCCAGCAGCGTAGTATCCTCAAACACCGGGGAGCTGTTTTTT. The full variable domain, in which reference TRBV9 and TRBJ2-2 provide the parts outside the CDR3, is DSGVTQTPKHLITATGQRVTLRCSPRSGDLSVYWYQQSLDQGLQFLIQYYNGEERAKGNILERFSAQQFPDLHSELNLSSLELGDSALYFCASSVVSSNTGELFFGEGSRLTVL.

The gene calls are TRBV14 and TRBJ1-1, with D possibly being TRBD1 (5 bases). The V and J ends lost 6 bases and 7 bases respectively, with 18 bases between them. This CDR3 spans 14 amino acids. Germline lookup yields CDR1 SGHDN and CDR2 FVKESK. The CDR3 nucleotides are TGTGCCAGCAGGCGGGACTCCAAGGGTGGTGAAGCTTTCTTT. This codes for CASRRDSKGGEAFF.

The chain has TRBV9 and TRBJ1-3; TRBD1 is a possible D gene (6 bases). Germline CDR1 reads SGDLS; CDR2 reads YYNGEE. Trimming took off 0 bases at V and 0 bases at J, with 10 bases between the two ends. This CDR3 is 16 amino acids long. This CDR3 is CASSVGGGSSGNTIYF. CDR3 in DNA: TGTGCCAGCAGCGTAGGAGGGGGGAGCTCTGGAAACACCATATATTTT.

The V gene is TRBV5-1, the J gene TRBJ2-7, with D tentatively TRBD2 (6 bases). The germline CDR1 and CDR2 sequences are SGHRS and YFSETQ. This CDR3 contains 12 residues. V lost 3 bases to trimming and J lost 6 bases, with 10 bases between them. Here the CDR3 DNA reads TGCGCCAGCAGCTGGGACTCTAGCGAGCAGTACTTC. This codes for CASSWDSSEQYF.

This clone was recorded a few times. Other nucleotide sequences in the sample specify the same CDR3. This chain links TRBV7-2 with TRBJ1-5; no clear D gene. The V and J ends lost 1 base and 0 bases respectively, with 7 bases between them. CDR3 length equals 15 residues. Looked up from germline, CDR1 is SGHTA and CDR2 is FQGNSA. The CDR3 is CASSLEGNSNQPQHF. In nucleotides, the CDR3 is TGTGCCAGCAGCTTAGAAGGGAATAGCAATCAGCCCCAGCATTTT.

This chain joins TRBV7-9 and TRBJ2-3, with 11 bases matching TRBD1. V lost 4 bases to trimming and J lost 1 base; unmatched junction nucleotides: 10. CDR3 size: 18 residues. The germline V gene encodes CDR1 SEHNR and CDR2 FQNEAQ (reference sequence). CDR3 region: CASSSFMGQGVRTDTQYF. DNA of the CDR3: TGTGCCAGCAGCTCCTTTATGGGACAGGGGGTTCGCACAGATACGCAGTATTTT.

The chain links TRBV19 to TRBJ2-7, with a possible D match to TRBD2 (6 bases). Trimming removed 5 bases at V and 6 bases at J, with 17 bases between. The germline V gene has CDR1 LNHDA and CDR2 SQIVND (reference sequence). CDR3 size: 14 residues. The CDR3 region has the DNA TGTGCCAGTAGTTCTGGGCGGGGTTCGGGCGAGCAGTACTTC. Amino acid sequence: CASSSGRGSGEQYF.

This chain uses TRBV10-3 with TRBJ1-4; D is unclear. The CDR3 length is 16 residues. Trimming left V 2 bases short and J 0 bases short, with 10 bases between. Germline V gives CDR1 ENHRY, CDR2 SYGVKD. CDR3: CAISEHSFTTNEKLFF. CDR3 in DNA: TGTGCCATCAGTGAGCACAGCTTTACAACTAATGAAAAACTGTTTTTT.

The chain combines TRBV2 with TRBJ2-1, with D perhaps matching TRBD1 (6 bases). The germline CDR1 and CDR2 sequences are SNHLY and FYNNEI. The CDR3 sequence is 15 residues long. V lost 6 bases, J lost 5 bases, and 17 bases lay in between. CDR3 sequence reads: CASSLGQSPNNEQFF. CDR3 DNA sequence: TGTGCCAGCAGCCTAGGACAGAGCCCAAACAATGAGCAGTTCTTC.

The chain combines TRBV6-5 with TRBJ1-2; D unresolved. Trimming pared 5 bases from V and 4 bases from J, leaving 17 bases between. The CDR3 spans 15 residues. Germline values: CDR1 MNHEY, CDR2 SVGAGI. The CDR3, as DNA: TGTGCCAGCAGTCCGTACCCTGGACTGGCCTATGGCTACACCTTC. Translation gives CASSPYPGLAYGYTF.

J is TRBJ2-3 and V is TRBV7-2, with 12 bases that match TRBD2. V gave up 7 bases and J gave up 3 bases; unmatched junction bases: 11. The germline V gene has CDR1 SGHTA and CDR2 FQGNSA. This CDR3 region has 17 residues. In nucleotides, the CDR3 is TGTGCCAGCACCCGAGGGCTAGCGGGAGGGGGAACAGATACGCAGTATTTT. Translating gives CASTRGLAGGGTDTQYF.

V is TRBV28 and J is TRBJ1-2, with 11 positions matching TRBD1. Trimming removed 6 bases from V and 8 bases from J; junction bases left unmatched: 8. Germline V gene sequence: CDR1 MDHEN, CDR2 SYDVKM. The CDR3 is made up of 14 amino acids. CDR3 nucleotides: TGTGCCAGCAGCCCACCGGGACAGGGGGGAGGCTACACCTTC. This codes for CASSPPGQGGGYTF.